The clone carrying this T cell receptor beta chain was seen only a few times. Its specificity is not known. These data originate in a study of cytomegalovirus exposure and HLA in healthy donors. There are 15 residues in the CDR3. V gave up 1 base and J gave up 9 bases; unmatched junction bases: 5. The V gene's germline CDR1 is KGHSH and CDR2 LQKENI. General study points: Data from an earlier analysis indicated that most TCR beta V segments were productive either about 87% or about 30% of the time.

A multiplex PCR was run with 60 Vbeta primers and 13 Jbeta primers. Clones were sequenced by immunoSEQ multiplex PCR, and TCRdb holds only the in-frame ones, with some missing. This table has 90,000 to 150,000 clones, around 76% appearing once. The sequenced sample consisted of PBMCs. This chain joins TRBV18 and TRBJ2-7; 14 nucleotides line up with TRBD2. The TCR comes from a woman aged 35 to 49 in good health and CMV-seropositive. CDR3 sequence reads: CASSPQTSGGAVQYF. CDR3 bases: TGTGCCAGCTCACCACAGACTAGCGGGGGGGCCGTGCAGTACTTC.